The 22 T cell receptor beta chains below all came from one sample that was sequenced in a study of CD8 T cells in ankylosing spondylitis. Study observations and caveats: Blood of patients with ankylosing spondylitis appeared to be characterized by a TCR beta motif of several highly homologous variants.

These receptors' targets are unknown. TCRdb recomputed calls from the 5' RACE reads with MiXCR, one row per CDR3 protein. The table includes under 550,000 distinct CDR3 sequences, 25% to 30% detected once. The sample consisted of blood, either unsorted or a sorted T cell fraction (not recorded which). Receptors were obtained from a male donor with ankylosing spondylitis.

The V gene is TRBV5-1, the J gene TRBJ2-5; TRBD1 agrees at 9 bases. Germline CDR1 and CDR2: SGHRS and YFSETQ. J was trimmed by 7 bases and V by 4 bases; bases with no gene match: 11. The length of the CDR3 is 15 residues. The CDR3 sequence: CASSVRDRAVVTQYF. CDR3 nucleotides: TGCGCCAGCAGCGTTCGGGACAGGGCCGTAGTGACCCAGTACTTC.

The chain is built from TRBV20-1 and TRBJ2-6, with TRBD1 matching 10 bases. Germline-derived CDR1 and CDR2 are DFQATT and SNEGSKA (reference sequence). The length of the CDR3 is 18 residues. Trimming at V came to 5 bases and at J to 0 bases, leaving 10 bases not matched to a gene. The chain's CDR3 is CSARQPWTGGSGANVLTF. CDR3 DNA: TGCAGTGCTCGCCAACCCTGGACAGGGGGCTCTGGGGCCAACGTCCTGACTTTC.

This clonotype was seen a few times. The gene calls are TRBV7-9 and TRBJ2-1; possible D gene TRBD2, 6 bases. Germline V gives CDR1 SEHNR, CDR2 FQNEAQ (reference sequence). The length of the CDR3 is 16 residues. V dropped 1 base and J dropped 2 bases, with 12 bases sitting between them. The CDR3: CASSLDLGLTYNEQFF. The CDR3, as DNA: TGTGCCAGCAGCTTAGATTTAGGACTAACCTACAATGAGCAGTTCTTC.

The V call is TRBV10-1, the J call TRBJ2-5; D not certain. Germline lookup yields CDR1 WNHNN and CDR2 SYGVQD (reference sequence). The ends were cut back, 0 bases at V and 5 bases at J, with 7 bases in the middle. The CDR3 runs 13 residues. The CDR3 DNA reads TGCGCCAGCAGTGAGTCGCTCCTGGAGACCCAGTACTTC. Its protein product is CASSESLLETQYF.

The chain's CDR3 is CSARSLLAGGWYNEQFF. The CDR3 region has the DNA TGCAGTGCTAGGTCCCTCCTAGCGGGAGGGTGGTACAATGAGCAGTTCTTC. The chain uses TRBV20-1 and TRBJ2-1, with 12 nucleotides matching TRBD2. Germline V CDR1 and CDR2: DFQATT, SNEGSKA (reference sequence). The CDR3 is made up of 17 amino acids. The trim removed 3 bases at V and 4 bases at J, leaving 10 bases unmatched.

The chain carries TRBV29-1 and TRBJ2-3; TRBD1 might be the D (6 bases). Germline lookup yields CDR1 SQVTM and CDR2 ANQGSEA. Trimming pared 7 bases from V and 2 bases from J, leaving 16 bases between. The CDR3 contains 14 residues. The CDR3 loop reads CSAWDIFDTDTQYF. The CDR3 DNA reads as TGCAGCGCCTGGGACATCTTCGACACAGATACGCAGTATTTT.

This clonotype turned up a few times. The CDR3 is CASSVATRGAGGPTSTDTQYF. CDR3 nucleotides: TGTGCCAGCAGCGTAGCTACCCGGGGAGCGGGAGGGCCAACCTCCACAGATACGCAGTATTTT. The chain recombines TRBV9 with TRBJ2-3; 10 bases map to TRBD2. This CDR3 is 21 amino acids long. CDR1 and CDR2 from the germline V gene are SGDLS and YYNGEE. J lost 2 bases, V lost 0 bases, and 18 bases had no gene match.

This chain links TRBV19 with TRBJ1-1, with D hard to call. V lost 5 bases and J 7 bases, leaving 20 bases between the germline ends. CDR1 is LNHDA and CDR2 is SQIVND in the germline V gene (reference sequence). CDR3 length equals 15 residues. DNA of the CDR3: TGTGCCAGTAGTGGGAGACGACCTTTCTTCGGTGAAGCTTTCTTT. Translated, it gives CASSGRRPFFGEAFF.

The J gene is TRBJ2-1, the V gene TRBV20-1; D is undetermined. The V gene lost 4 bases and the J gene lost 5 bases, with 12 bases spanning the gap. CDR3 size: 13 residues. Germline CDR1 and CDR2: DFQATT and SNEGSKA (reference sequence). This CDR3 reads CSAILDTNNEQFF. As DNA, the CDR3 is TGCAGTGCTATCCTCGATACTAACAATGAGCAGTTCTTC.

The CDR3: CSARAGGEDQPQHF. The DNA of the CDR3 is TGCAGTGCTAGAGCCGGGGGGGAGGATCAGCCCCAGCATTTT. The chain combines TRBV20-1 with TRBJ1-5, with D perhaps TRBD1 (5 bases). The germline V and J ends were trimmed by 1 base and 5 bases, with 12 bases remaining between them. CDR1 DFQATT and CDR2 SNEGSKA come from the germline V gene (reference sequence). CDR3 length equals 14 residues.

This clonotype showed up just a few times. The CDR3 loop reads CASGGKRGQGAPFYNQPQHF. CDR3 DNA sequence: TGTGCCAGCGGAGGAAAGCGGGGACAGGGGGCTCCCTTTTACAATCAGCCCCAGCATTTT. The J gene is TRBJ1-5, the V gene TRBV6-2 or TRBV6-3; 12 nucleotides match TRBD1. Trimming took 8 bases from V and 3 from J; bases not matched to a gene: 20. The CDR3 is 20 residues long. Germline CDR1 and CDR2: MNHEY and SVGEGT.

This chain joins TRBV20-1 and TRBJ2-1; D unresolved. Per the germline V gene, CDR1 is DFQATT and CDR2 is SNEGSKA (reference sequence). The ends were cut back, 1 base at V and 5 bases at J, with 9 bases in the middle. The CDR3 extends over 13 amino acids. DNA for the CDR3: TGCAGTGCTAGAGCCGGACGGGACAATGAGCAGTTCTTC. This codes for CSARAGRDNEQFF.

The J gene is TRBJ2-1, the V gene TRBV6-1; possibly TRBD1 for D (6 bases). The CDR3 is 15 amino acids. Germline V gives CDR1 MNHNS, CDR2 SASEGT. V gave up 7 bases and J gave up 1 base, with 14 bases separating them. The CDR3: CASTSQTGSYNEQFF. Written as DNA, the CDR3 is TGTGCCAGCACCTCTCAGACAGGTTCCTACAATGAGCAGTTCTTC.

V is TRBV29-1 and J is TRBJ1-2, with TRBD1 identical over 7 bases. The junction had 10 bases not matched to a gene; V was cut back by 6 bases and J by 3 bases. The CDR3 contains 14 residues. Germline lookup yields CDR1 SQVTM and CDR2 ANQGSEA. This CDR3 is CSVRRGQADYGYTF. The CDR3 region has the DNA TGCAGCGTCAGGCGCGGACAGGCGGACTATGGCTACACCTTC. The variable domain in full, with the rest retrieved from reference TRBV29-1 and TRBJ1-2, is SAVISQKPSRDICQRGTSLTIQCQVDSQVTMMFWYRQQPGQSLTLIATANQGSEATYESGFVIDKFPISRPNLTFSTLTVSNMSPEDSSIYLCSVRRGQADYGYTFGSGTRLTVV.

This clonotype has at least ten counts. This chain links TRBV5-1 with TRBJ1-2; D is uncertain. The CDR3 is made up of 13 amino acids. The V end lost 1 base, the J end lost 2 bases, and 6 bases lay between the germline ends. Germline V lookup: CDR1 SGHRS, CDR2 YFSETQ. The CDR3 DNA reads as TGCGCCAGCAGCTTGAACGGGAACTATGGCTACACCTTC. Translation: CASSLNGNYGYTF.

In its sample, this clonotype was seen a few times. The chain is built from TRBV5-1 and TRBJ2-4; TRBD1 agrees at 8 bases. In germline, CDR1 is SGHRS, CDR2 YFSETQ. Trimming cost V 0 bases and J 6 bases; bases outside gene matches: 5. This CDR3 region has 15 residues. The DNA for the CDR3 is TGCGCCAGCAGCTTGGAGGCACAGGGGGGAAACATTCAGTACTTC. This translates into CASSLEAQGGNIQYF.

This clonotype has just a few counts. The chain has TRBV2 and TRBJ1-5; the D is unclear. In germline, CDR1 is SNHLY, CDR2 FYNNEI. The CDR3 is 15 amino acids. V lost 3 bases and J lost 0, with 9 bases in between. The CDR3 reads CASSEKAYSNQPQHF. The CDR3 DNA reads as TGTGCCAGCAGTGAGAAGGCGTATAGCAATCAGCCCCAGCATTTT. The variable domain in full, completed from reference TRBV2 and TRBJ1-5, reads EPEVTQTPSHQVTQMGQEVILRCVPISNHLYFYWYRQILGQKVEFLVSFYNNEISEKSEIFDDQFSVERPDGSNFTLKIRSTKLEDSAMYFCASSEKAYSNQPQHFGDGTRLSIL.

The V call is TRBV5-1, the J call TRBJ2-1; TRBD2 matches at 11 bases. Germline V gene lookup returns CDR1 SGHRS and CDR2 YFSETQ. V shed 4 bases, J shed 0 bases, and the junction held 9 bases outside the gene matches. The CDR3 extends over 18 amino acids. CDR3: CASSPGTSGLSSYNEQFF. As DNA, the CDR3 is TGCGCCAGCAGCCCCGGGACTAGCGGTCTTAGCTCCTACAATGAGCAGTTCTTC.

The rearrangement links TRBV30 to TRBJ1-2; D not resolved. This CDR3 region has 13 residues. The germline CDR1 and CDR2 sequences are GTSNPN and SVGIG (reference sequence). V lost 2 bases to trimming and J lost 6 bases, with 13 bases between them. CDR3 nucleotide sequence: TGTGCCTGGAGTAAGAGGAGAGGGAATGGCTACACCTTC. Protein sequence: CAWSKRRGNGYTF.

J is TRBJ1-2 and V is TRBV7-6; 9 bases line up with TRBD1. CDR1 SGHVS and CDR2 FNYEAQ come from the germline V gene. The CDR3 consists of 16 residues. The V segment lost 1 base and the J segment 2 bases; nucleotides outside the gene matches: 5. The CDR3 loop reads CASSLGDRDYNYGYTF. CDR3 DNA: TGTGCCAGCAGCTTAGGGGACAGGGACTACAACTATGGCTACACCTTC.

This clonotype was detected only a few times. The CDR3 reads CASSQSALAKNIQYF. For the CDR3, the DNA is TGTGCCAGCAGCCAGTCAGCGCTAGCCAAAAACATTCAGTACTTC. The V gene is TRBV3-1, the J gene TRBJ2-4; D remains ambiguous. Germline V lookup: CDR1 LGHDT, CDR2 YNNKEL (reference sequence). CDR3 length: 15 residues. The V gene lost 3 bases and the J gene lost 0 bases, with 9 bases spanning the gap.

This clonotype appeared a few times. V is TRBV4-2 and J is TRBJ1-1, with D possibly being TRBD1 (5 bases). Germline V gene data show CDR1 as LGHNA and CDR2 as YNFKEQ. V was trimmed by 0 bases and J by 4 bases, leaving 15 bases between them. The CDR3 sequence is 16 residues long. The CDR3 sequence: CASSQDTRRGFTEAFF. In DNA form, the CDR3 reads TGTGCCAGCAGCCAAGATACACGCCGGGGGTTCACTGAAGCTTTCTTT.